Each of the 5 T cell receptor beta chains below was sequenced from the same sample in a study of identical twins. TCRdb recomputed calls from the 5' RACE reads with MiXCR, one row per CDR3 protein. The repertoire has around 650,000 distinct CDR3 sequences, under 8.5% of them found once; the top ten carry less than 2%. The same specimen was also included in a second study, on yellow fever vaccine responses in identical twins.

The sample consisted of PBMCs. The receptors derive from a woman aged 18-29 years in good health.

V usage is TRBV5-8 and J usage is TRBJ2-1; 9 bases fit TRBD2. The CDR3 spans 14 residues. Germline V gives CDR1 SGHTS, CDR2 YDEGEE. With V trimmed by 3 bases and J by 10 bases, 8 bases remained unmatched. The CDR3 DNA reads TGTGCCAGCAGCTCCAGGACTAGCGTCAGGGAGCAGTTCTTC. Amino acids: CASSSRTSVREQFF.

This rearrangement joins TRBV12-3 or TRBV12-4 to TRBJ1-5; no clear D. V lost 6 bases and J lost 7, with 10 bases in between. The CDR3 covers 12 residues. The DNA of the CDR3 is TGTGCCAGCAGGCTGATCCCACAGCCCCAGCATTTT. Its protein is CASRLIPQPQHF.

The chain carries TRBV10-3 and TRBJ1-1, with TRBD1 matching 7 bases. The V gene's germline CDR1 is ENHRY and CDR2 SYGVKD. V trimming: 7 bases; J trimming: 4 bases; junction bases outside the gene matches: 12. CDR3 size: 15 residues. The CDR3 sequence: CAITRQGLLGTEAFF. CDR3 DNA: TGTGCCATCACCCGACAGGGTCTCTTGGGCACTGAAGCTTTCTTT.

This clonotype was seen many times. The V gene is TRBV10-3, the J gene TRBJ2-7; 8 bases are shared with TRBD1. V lost 6 bases and J lost 3; bases outside the gene matches: 4. The CDR3 runs 13 residues. Germline V gives CDR1 ENHRY, CDR2 SYGVKD. Here the CDR3 reads CAISPDRGYEQYV. CDR3 coding DNA: TGTGCCATCAGCCCCGACAGGGGCTACGAGCAGTACGTC.

This clonotype was counted only a few times. The genes are TRBV11-2 and TRBJ1-2, with D tentatively TRBD1 (6 bases). CDR1 and CDR2 from the germline V gene are SGHAT and FQNNGV. This CDR3 has 17 residues. With 1 base removed from V and 0 bases from J, the gap between germline ends came to 15 bases. The CDR3 region has the DNA TGTGCCAGCAGCTTAGGGGACTACAGGGCCTCTAACTATGGCTACACCTTC. It is translated as CASSLGDYRASNYGYTF.